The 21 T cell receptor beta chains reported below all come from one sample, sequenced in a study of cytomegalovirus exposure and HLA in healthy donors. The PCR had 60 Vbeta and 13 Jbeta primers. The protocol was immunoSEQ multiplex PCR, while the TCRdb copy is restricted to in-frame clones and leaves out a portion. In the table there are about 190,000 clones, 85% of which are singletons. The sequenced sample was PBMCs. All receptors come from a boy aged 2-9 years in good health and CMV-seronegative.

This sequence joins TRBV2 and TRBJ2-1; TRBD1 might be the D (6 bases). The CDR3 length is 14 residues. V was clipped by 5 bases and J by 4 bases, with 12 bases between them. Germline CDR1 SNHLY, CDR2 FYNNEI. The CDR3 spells CASSTGSSYNEQFF. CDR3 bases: TGTGCCAGCAGTACAGGGTCCTCGTACAATGAGCAGTTCTTC.

In DNA form, the CDR3 reads TGTGCCAGCAGCCAAGAATGGGGGGGGAACGAAAAACTGTTTTTT. This sequence encodes CASSQEWGGNEKLFF. The J gene is TRBJ1-4, the V gene TRBV14; perhaps TRBD1 as D (5 bases). This CDR3 contains 15 residues. Germline assignment: CDR1 SGHDN and CDR2 FVKESK. V shed 0 bases and J shed 8 bases, with 13 bases lying between them.

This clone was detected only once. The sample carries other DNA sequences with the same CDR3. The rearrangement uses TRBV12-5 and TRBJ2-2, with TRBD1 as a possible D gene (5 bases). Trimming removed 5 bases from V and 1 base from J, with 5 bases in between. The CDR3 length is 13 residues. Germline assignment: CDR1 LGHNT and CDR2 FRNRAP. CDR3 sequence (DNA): TGTGCTAGTGGTCAGGGGAACACCGGGGAGCTGTTTTTT. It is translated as CASGQGNTGELFF. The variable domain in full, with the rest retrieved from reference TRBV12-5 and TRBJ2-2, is DARVTQTPRHKVTEMGQEVTMRCQPILGHNTVFWYRQTMMQGLELLAYFRNRAPLDDSGMPKDRFSAEMPDATLATLKIQPSEPRDSAVYFCASGQGNTGELFFGEGSRLTVL.

Written as DNA, the CDR3 is TGTGCCAGCACCGCTAGCGGGGCTATCCCAGATACGCAGTATTTT. It encodes CASTASGAIPDTQYF. The V gene is TRBV2, the J gene TRBJ2-3, with TRBD2 matching 9 bases. CDR1 is SNHLY and CDR2 is FYNNEI in the germline V gene. Unmatched junction bases numbered 9, after V lost 7 bases and J lost 4 bases. The CDR3 is made up of 15 amino acids. Filled out from reference TRBV2 and TRBJ2-3, the complete variable domain reads EPEVTQTPSHQVTQMGQEVILRCVPISNHLYFYWYRQILGQKVEFLVSFYNNEISEKSEIFDDQFSVERPDGSNFTLKIRSTKLEDSAMYFCASTASGAIPDTQYFGPGTRLTVL.

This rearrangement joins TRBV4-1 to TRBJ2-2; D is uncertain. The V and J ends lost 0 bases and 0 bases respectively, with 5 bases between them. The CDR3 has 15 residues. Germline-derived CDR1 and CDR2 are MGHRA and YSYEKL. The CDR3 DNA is TGCGCCAGCAGCCAAGAACTTACGAACACCGGGGAGCTGTTTTTT. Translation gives CASSQELTNTGELFF.

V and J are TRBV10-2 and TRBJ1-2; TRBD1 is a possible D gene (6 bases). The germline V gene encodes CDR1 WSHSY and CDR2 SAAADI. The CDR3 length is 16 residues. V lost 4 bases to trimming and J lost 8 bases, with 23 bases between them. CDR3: CASSGYPRQALGGYTF. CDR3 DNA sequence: TGCGCCAGCAGTGGCTACCCCCGACAGGCCCTGGGGGGCTACACCTTC.

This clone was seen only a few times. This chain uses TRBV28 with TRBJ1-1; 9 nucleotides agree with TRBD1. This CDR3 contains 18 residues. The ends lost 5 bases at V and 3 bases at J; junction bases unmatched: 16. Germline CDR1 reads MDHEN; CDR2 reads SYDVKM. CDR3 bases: TGTGCCAGCAGTCCTACCCTCTACAGGGGGCGGGCGGACACTGAAGCTTTCTTT. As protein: CASSPTLYRGRADTEAFF. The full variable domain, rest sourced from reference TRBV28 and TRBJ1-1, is DVKVTQSSRYLVKRTGEKVFLECVQDMDHENMFWYRQDPGLGLRLIYFSYDVKMKEKGDIPEGYSVSREKKERFSLILESASTNQTSMYLCASSPTLYRGRADTEAFFGQGTRLTVV.

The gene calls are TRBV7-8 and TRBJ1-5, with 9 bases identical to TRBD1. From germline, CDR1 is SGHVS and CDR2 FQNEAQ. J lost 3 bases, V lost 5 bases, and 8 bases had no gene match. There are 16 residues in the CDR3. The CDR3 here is CASSGTGTGINQPQHF. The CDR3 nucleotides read TGTGCCAGCAGCGGGACCGGGACAGGGATCAATCAGCCCCAGCATTTT.

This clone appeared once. The CDR3 region is CASSGTGGAWDTQYF. CDR3 nucleotide sequence: TGTGCCAGCAGCGGCACGGGAGGGGCGTGGGATACGCAGTATTTT. The chain is built from TRBV11-2 and TRBJ2-3; the match to TRBD2 covers 8 bases. Germline CDR1 and CDR2: SGHAT and FQNNGV. The CDR3 extends over 15 amino acids. J lost 6 bases, V lost 5 bases, and 10 bases had no gene match.

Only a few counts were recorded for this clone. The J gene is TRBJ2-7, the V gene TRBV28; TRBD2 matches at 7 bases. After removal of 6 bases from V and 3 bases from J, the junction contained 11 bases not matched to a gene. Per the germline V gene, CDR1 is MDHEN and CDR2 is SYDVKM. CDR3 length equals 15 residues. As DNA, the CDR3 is TGTGCCAGCAGCCCCGCCGCGTGGGGGGGCTACGAGCAGTACGTC. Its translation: CASSPAAWGGYEQYV.

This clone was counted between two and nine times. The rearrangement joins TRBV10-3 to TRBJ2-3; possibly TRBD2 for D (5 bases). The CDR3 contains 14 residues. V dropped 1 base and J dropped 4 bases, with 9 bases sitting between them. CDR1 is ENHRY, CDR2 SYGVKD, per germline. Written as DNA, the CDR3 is TGTGCCATCAGTGAGTTGTCTAGCTCAGATACGCAGTATTTT. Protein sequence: CAISELSSSDTQYF.

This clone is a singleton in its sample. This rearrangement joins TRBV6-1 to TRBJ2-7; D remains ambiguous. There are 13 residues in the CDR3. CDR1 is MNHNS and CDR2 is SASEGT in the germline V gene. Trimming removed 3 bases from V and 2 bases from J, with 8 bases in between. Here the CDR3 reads CASSEAIAYEQYF. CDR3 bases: TGTGCCAGCAGTGAGGCCATCGCCTACGAGCAGTACTTC.

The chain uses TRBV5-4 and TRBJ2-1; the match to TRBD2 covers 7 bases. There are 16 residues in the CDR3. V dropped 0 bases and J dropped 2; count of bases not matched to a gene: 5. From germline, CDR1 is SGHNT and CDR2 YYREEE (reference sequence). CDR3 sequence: CASSLGVTSAYNEQFF. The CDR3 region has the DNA TGTGCCAGCAGCTTGGGGGTAACTAGCGCCTACAATGAGCAGTTCTTC.

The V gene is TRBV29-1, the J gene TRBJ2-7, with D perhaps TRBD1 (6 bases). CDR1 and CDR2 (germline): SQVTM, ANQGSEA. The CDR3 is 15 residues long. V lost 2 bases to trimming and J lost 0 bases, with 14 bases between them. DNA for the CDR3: TGCAGCGTTGAACTGGGGGCTAGCAGCTCCTACGAGCAGTACTTC. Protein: CSVELGASSSYEQYF.

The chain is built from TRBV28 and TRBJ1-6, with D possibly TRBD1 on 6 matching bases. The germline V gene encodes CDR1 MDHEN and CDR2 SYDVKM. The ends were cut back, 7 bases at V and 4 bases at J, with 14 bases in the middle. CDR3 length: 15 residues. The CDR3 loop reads CASIPKGEYNSPLHF. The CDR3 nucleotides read TGTGCCAGCATCCCAAAGGGGGAGTATAATTCACCCCTCCACTTT.

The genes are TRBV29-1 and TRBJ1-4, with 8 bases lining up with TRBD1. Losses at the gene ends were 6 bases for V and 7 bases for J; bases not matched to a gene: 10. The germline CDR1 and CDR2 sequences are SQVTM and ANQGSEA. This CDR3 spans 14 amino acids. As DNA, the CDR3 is TGCAGCGTCGAGCCAACAGGGGGGCGTGAAAAACTGTTTTTT. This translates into CSVEPTGGREKLFF.

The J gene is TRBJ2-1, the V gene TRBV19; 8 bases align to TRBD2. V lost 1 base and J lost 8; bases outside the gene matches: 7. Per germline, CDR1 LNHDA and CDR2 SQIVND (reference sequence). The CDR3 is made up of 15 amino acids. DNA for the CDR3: TGTGCCAGTAGTATAGGTAGCGGGAAAGGAGATGAGCAGTTCTTC. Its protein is CASSIGSGKGDEQFF.

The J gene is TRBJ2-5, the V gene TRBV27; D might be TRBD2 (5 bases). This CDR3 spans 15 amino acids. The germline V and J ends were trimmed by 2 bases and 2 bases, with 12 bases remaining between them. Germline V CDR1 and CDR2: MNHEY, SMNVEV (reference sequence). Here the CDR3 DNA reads TGTGCCAGCAGTTTAATATATACGGGGCAAGAGACCCAGTACTTC. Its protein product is CASSLIYTGQETQYF.

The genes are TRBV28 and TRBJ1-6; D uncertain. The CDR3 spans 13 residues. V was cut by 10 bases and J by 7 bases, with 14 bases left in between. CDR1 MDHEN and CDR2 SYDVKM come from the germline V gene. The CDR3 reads CATYRQENSPLHF. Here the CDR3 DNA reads TGTGCCACCTACCGCCAGGAAAATTCACCCCTCCACTTT.

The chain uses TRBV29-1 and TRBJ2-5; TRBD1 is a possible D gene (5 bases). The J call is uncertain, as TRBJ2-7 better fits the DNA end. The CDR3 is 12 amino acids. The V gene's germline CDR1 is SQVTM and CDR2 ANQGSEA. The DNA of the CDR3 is TGCAGCGTTGGCCCCCAGGACAACGAGCAGTACTTC. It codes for CSVGPQDNEQYF.

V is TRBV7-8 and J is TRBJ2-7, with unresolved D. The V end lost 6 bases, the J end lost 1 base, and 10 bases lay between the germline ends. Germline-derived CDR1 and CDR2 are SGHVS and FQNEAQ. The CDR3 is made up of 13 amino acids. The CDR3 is CASSPDGSYEQYV. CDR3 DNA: TGTGCCAGCAGTCCTGACGGGTCCTACGAGCAGTACGTC.